The clone carrying this T cell receptor beta chain was found once. The sample comes from a study of CD8 T cells in Susac syndrome. Sequencing of TCR beta was performed on blood CD8+ and CD4+ T cells. A quantity of about 0.45 to 1 ug RNA underwent reverse transcription using random hexamers. An immunoSEQ multiplex PCR amplified TCR beta CDR3 over 54 Vbeta and 13 Jbeta. TCRdb passed the immunoSEQ multiplex PCR reads through MiXCR, listing each CDR3 protein once. The data show some 300,000 distinct CDR3 sequences, approximately 85% seen once. CDR3 size: 14 residues. Germline V gives CDR1 DFQATT, CDR2 SNEGSKA (reference sequence). V was trimmed by 0 bases and J by 2 bases, leaving 8 bases between them.

The receptor comes from a human donor with multiple sclerosis. This chain joins TRBV20-1 and TRBJ1-5; D is ambiguous. The material sequenced was CD8+ T cells from PBMCs. This CDR3 reads CSARDGSGNQPQHF. The CDR3, as DNA: TGCAGTGCTAGAGATGGAAGCGGCAATCAGCCCCAGCATTTT.